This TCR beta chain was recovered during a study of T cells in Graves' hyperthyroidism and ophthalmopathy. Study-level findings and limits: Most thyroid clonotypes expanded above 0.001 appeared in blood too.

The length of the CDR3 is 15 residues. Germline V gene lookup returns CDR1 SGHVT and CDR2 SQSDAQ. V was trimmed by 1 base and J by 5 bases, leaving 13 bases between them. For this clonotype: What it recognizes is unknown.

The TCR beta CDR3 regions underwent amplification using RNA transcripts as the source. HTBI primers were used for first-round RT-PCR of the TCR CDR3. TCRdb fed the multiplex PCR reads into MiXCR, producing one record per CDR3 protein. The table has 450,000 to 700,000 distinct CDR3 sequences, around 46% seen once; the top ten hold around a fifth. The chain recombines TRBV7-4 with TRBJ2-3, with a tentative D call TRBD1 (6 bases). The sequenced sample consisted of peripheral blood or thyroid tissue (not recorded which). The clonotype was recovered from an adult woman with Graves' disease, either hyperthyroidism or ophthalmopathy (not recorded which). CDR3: CASSLVYKGGDTQYF. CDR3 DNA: TGTGCCAGCAGCTTAGTTTACAAAGGGGGAGATACGCAGTATTTT.